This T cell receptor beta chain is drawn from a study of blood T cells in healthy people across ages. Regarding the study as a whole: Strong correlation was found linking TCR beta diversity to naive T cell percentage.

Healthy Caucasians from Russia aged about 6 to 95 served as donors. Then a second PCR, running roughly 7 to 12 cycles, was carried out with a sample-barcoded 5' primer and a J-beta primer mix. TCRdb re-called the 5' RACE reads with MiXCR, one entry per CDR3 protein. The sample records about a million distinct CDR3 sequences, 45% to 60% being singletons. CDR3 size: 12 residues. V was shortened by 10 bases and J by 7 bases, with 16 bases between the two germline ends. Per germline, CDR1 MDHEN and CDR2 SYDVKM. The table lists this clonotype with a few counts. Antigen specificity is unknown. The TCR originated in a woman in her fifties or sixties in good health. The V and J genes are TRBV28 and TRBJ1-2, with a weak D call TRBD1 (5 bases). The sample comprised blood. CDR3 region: CAIPTQGSGYTF. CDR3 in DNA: TGTGCCATACCGACCCAGGGATCTGGCTACACCTTC.